The clone carrying this T cell receptor beta chain was found many times. The target antigen is unknown. The junction departs from the called germline gene at one end, perhaps through a read error. This CDR3 is built from 13 residues. Germline V gene lookup returns CDR1 SGHRS and CDR2 YFSETQ. These data come from a study of blood T cells in healthy people across ages. Study-wide results and caveats: Per million T cells, TCR beta diversity dropped about linearly as age rose. Greater diversity and more naive CD4+ cells were seen in long-lived donors than in aged donors. Naive and antigen-experienced cells could not be conclusively compared, given unsorted PBMCs.

Next came a second PCR, run for roughly 6 to 11 cycles, which used a sample-barcoded 5' primer along with a J-beta primer mix. TCRdb processed the 5' RACE reads anew with MiXCR; each CDR3 protein has one entry. Here the sample spans fewer than 900,000 distinct CDR3 sequences, 36% being singletons. The receptor was isolated from a man aged 18 to 30 in good health. Source material: blood. The chain has TRBV5-1 and TRBJ2-5; unclear D gene. Here the CDR3 reads CASSLTDQETQYF. The CDR3 bases are TGTGCCAGCAGTTTAACAGATCAAGAGACCCAGTACTTC.